The TCR beta chain described here comes from a study of shared clonotypes between healthy human individuals. The study's findings and limits: In general, naive subsets displayed greater estimated richness than memory subsets did. Clonotypes that were shared across four donors made up approximately 5% of naive CD4 clonotypes.

The assay was run at deep level. TCRdb's table, derived via immunoSEQ multiplex PCR, lists solely in-frame clones and lacks some. The sample has under 2.5 million clones; less than 95% are singletons. Adult donors, all healthy and HIV-negative, had no recent acute infections or vaccinations. As for this clone: The antigen is undetermined.

The CDR3 totals 15 residues. The V end lost 5 bases, the J end lost 4 bases, and 16 bases lay between the germline ends. In germline, CDR1 is MNHNY, CDR2 SVGAGI (reference sequence). The rearrangement uses TRBV6-6 and TRBJ2-3; weak D call: TRBD1 (7 bases). This TCR was recovered from a man aged 18-30 years in good health. Some clones in this sample may be carry-over from other donors' samples. Sequencing used naive CD4+ T cells from PBMCs. The sample's subset: CD45RA+ positively selected. The CDR3 bases are TGTGCCAGCAGTCAACTCCAGGGGGGCGCAGATACGCAGTATTTT. The encoded protein is CASSQLQGGADTQYF.